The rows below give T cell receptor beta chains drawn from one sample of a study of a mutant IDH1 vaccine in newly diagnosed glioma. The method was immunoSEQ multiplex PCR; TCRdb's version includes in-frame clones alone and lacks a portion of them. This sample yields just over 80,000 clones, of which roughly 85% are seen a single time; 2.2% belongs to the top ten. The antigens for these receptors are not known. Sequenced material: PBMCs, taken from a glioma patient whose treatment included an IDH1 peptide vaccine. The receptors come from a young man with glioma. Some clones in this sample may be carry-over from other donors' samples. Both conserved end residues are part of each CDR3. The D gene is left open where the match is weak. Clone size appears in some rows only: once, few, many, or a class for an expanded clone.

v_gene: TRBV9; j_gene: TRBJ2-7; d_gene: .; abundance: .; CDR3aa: CASSVELGYEQYF
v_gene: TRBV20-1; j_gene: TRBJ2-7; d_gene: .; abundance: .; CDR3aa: CSAWTGTEQYF
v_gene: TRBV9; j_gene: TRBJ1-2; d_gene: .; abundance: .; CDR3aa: CASSPGGSNYGYTF
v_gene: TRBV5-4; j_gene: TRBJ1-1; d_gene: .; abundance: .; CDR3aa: CASSQEPQGLDEAFF
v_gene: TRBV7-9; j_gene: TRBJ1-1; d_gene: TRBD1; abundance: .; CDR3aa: CASRHRDRLYTEAFF
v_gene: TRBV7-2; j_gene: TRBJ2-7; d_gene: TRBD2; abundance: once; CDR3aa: CASSPTSGSYEQYF
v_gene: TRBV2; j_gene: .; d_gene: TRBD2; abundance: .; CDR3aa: CASSGSSILAGVDEQYF
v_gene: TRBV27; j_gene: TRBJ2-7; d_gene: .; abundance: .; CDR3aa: CASRSLSGAPNEQYF
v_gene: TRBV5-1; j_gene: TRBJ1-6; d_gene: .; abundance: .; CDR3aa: CASSPREGDNASPLHF
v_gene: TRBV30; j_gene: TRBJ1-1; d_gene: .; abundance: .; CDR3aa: CAWSVFGGTEAFF
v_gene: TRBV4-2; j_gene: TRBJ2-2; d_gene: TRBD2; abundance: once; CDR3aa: CASSQITSGGYTGELFF
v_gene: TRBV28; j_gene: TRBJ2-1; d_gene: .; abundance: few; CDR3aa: CASSSPDGKREQFF
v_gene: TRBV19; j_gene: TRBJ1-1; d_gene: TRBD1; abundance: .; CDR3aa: CASSMSRGSMNTEAFF
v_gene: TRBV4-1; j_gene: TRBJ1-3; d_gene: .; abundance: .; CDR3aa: CASSQVPAGTGNTIYF
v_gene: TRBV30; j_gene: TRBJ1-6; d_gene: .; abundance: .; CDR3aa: CAWSVRGVGDSPLHF
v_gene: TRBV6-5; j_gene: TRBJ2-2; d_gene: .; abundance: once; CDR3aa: CASSYSPGSELFF
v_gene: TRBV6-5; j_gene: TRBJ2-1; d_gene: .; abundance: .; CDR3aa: CASSYVGRRFGNEQFF
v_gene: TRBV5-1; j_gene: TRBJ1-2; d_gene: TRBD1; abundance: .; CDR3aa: CASSFGTGGFDGYTF
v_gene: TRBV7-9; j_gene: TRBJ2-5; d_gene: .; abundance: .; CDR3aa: CASSSTAGAQQETQYF
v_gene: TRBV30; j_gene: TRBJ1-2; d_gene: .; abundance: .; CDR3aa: CAWSVEVAGLNHGYTF
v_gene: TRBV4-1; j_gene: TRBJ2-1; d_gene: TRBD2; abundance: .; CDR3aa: CASSQPVRTSGPYNEQFF
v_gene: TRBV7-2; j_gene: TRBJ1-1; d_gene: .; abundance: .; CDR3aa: CASSLVPGTEAFF
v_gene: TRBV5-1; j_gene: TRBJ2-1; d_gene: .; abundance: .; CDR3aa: CASSLASYNEQFF
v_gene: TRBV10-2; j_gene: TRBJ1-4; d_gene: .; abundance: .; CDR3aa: CASTSGVDEKLFF
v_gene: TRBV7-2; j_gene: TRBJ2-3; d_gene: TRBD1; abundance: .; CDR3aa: CASSLGMTGGTDTQYF
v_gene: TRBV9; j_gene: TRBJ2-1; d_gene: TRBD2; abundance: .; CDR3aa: CASSAGTSVFGEQFF
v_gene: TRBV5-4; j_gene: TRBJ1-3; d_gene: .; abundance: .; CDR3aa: CASSLTAGNTIYF
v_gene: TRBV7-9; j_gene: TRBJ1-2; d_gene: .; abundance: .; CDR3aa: CASSLVGPAKGYTF
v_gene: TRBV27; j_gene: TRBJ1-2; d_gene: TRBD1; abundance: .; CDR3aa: CATRQGSDGYTF
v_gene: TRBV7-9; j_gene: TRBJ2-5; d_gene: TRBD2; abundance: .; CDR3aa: CASSVPGTTSKETQYF
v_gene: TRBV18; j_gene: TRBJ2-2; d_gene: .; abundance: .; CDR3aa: CASSPRDLGAGELFF
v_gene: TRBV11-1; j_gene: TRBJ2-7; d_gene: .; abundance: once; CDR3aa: CASSFAGASNEQYF
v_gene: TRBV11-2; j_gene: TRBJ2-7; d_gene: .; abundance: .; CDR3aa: CASSFGQTNYYEQYF
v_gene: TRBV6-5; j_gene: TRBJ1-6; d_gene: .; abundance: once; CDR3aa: CASSRVRNSPLHF
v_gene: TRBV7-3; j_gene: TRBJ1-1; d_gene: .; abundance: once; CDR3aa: CASSLRSRGTEAFF
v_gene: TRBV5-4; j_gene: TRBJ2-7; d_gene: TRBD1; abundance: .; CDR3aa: CASSLAPGQGSREQYF
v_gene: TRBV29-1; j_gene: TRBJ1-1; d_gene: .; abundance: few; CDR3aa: CSAGRAAMNTEAFF
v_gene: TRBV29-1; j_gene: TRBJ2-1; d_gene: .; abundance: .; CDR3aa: CSVEVSGNEQFF
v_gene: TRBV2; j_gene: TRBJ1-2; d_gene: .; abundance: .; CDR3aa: CASRRTSGYTF
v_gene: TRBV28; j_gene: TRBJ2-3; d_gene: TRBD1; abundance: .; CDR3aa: CASSSRTGGYTDTQYF
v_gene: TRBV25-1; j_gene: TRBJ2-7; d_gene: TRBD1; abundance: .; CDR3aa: CASSDLTGTGFNEQYF